This T cell receptor beta chain derives from a study of shared clonotypes between healthy human individuals (dated by TCRdb to between 2020 and 2021). Notes on the research overall: A few men and two women, aged 18 to 49 years, made up the cohort. Different laboratories and diverse techniques were used to prepare libraries and sequence TCR repertoires, to increase sequencing depth and limit assay-specific biases. For each donor, CD4 naive and CD4 memory were each given three plates, CD8 naive was given two plates, and CD8 memory was given one plate. The study deeply sequenced blood TCR repertoires of about 5 healthy adults to estimate repertoire size and the extent of clonotype sharing between individuals. Each donor's leukapheresis produced roughly between about 0.9 and 9.5 billion PBMCs. Broader findings and caveats from the paper: Pairwise subsampling led to the expectation that sequencing depth would affect the degree of clonotype sharing among donors. Incomplete sequencing was indicated by rarefaction of sorted-subset datasets, despite the large sequencing depth. Compared with non-shared clonotypes, the clonotypes found in all four sorted-subset donors had higher generation probabilities. Sampling was restricted to blood, and TCR repertoires in tissues likely differ from the TCR repertoires found in blood. Larger estimated clonotype richness was generally found for naive subsets than for memory subsets. About 5% of naive CD4, 3.5% of naive CD8, around 2.3% of memory CD4, and less than 0.45% of memory CD8 clonotypes were shared across a few donors. The small number of donors limited the genetic and exposure-history diversity represented.

As for this clone: No cognate antigen has been identified for it. It has no much larger one-base neighbor in the sample; base qualities were not kept.

The donors were healthy, HIV-negative adults who had no recently reported acute infections or vaccinations. Every donor was a Caucasian adult residing in Nashville, Tennessee, USA. CD4+ T cells were enriched through magnetic negative selection, after which naive cells were positively selected on CD45RA and the remaining negative fraction served as the memory subset. Blood was obtained by leukapheresis, after which PBMCs were separated by Ficoll-Histopaque density gradient centrifugation and cryopreserved in liquid nitrogen vapor phase. Purity and quantity of every magnetically sorted T cell population were checked by analytical flow cytometry. Genomic DNA was isolated from each sorted fraction and quantified by UV absorbance on a Nanodrop 2000c. The CDR3 numbers 14 residues from cysteine through phenylalanine. Just the 42-base CDR3 DNA is kept, in frame starting at base 1. V has 2 bases trimmed and J has 5 bases trimmed; junction bases matching no gene number 4.

TCR CDR3 regions were amplified from genomic DNA by multiplex PCR using the deep immunoSEQ assay. Extracted genomic DNA from each cell subset was distributed evenly across all wells of several immunoSEQ 96-well plates, and each plate was treated as a replicate. For sorted subsets, around 200 ng genomic DNA, equal to 30,000 or so T cell genomes, was loaded into each replicate PCR. The purified libraries were quantified using a Qubit 3.0 fluorometer, sized with a Bioanalyzer 2100, and then quantified again using the KAPA Library Quantification kit. Every immunoSEQ 96-well plate was sequenced on a separate single-read 150-cycle Illumina NextSeq 550 flow cell. Turning to the authors' computational methods: The immunoSEQ output contained only junctional sequences without quality scores, so filtering could not match that applied to full-length reads. To assign V/J genes and CDR3, sequences were annotated using PyIR, a Python wrapper for IgBLAST v1.9, with IMGT germline references. Reads with weak V/J assignments (E-value above 1e-6), missing CDR3, stop codons, out-of-frame junctions, or ambiguous translated residues were removed. V3J clonotypes were defined by identical inferred V gene, J gene, and CDR3 amino acid sequence. The percentage overlap between two repertoires was calculated by dividing the number of shared unique clonotypes by the size of the smaller repertoire. RTK rarefaction, the Chao1 estimator, and Recon v2.1 estimates of unobserved clonotypes were used to assess repertoire richness. OLGA was used to compute generation probabilities for all TCRbeta clonotypes that the gDNA method yielded from a handful of donors. The table was pulled from immuneACCESS by TCRdb, which kept in-frame rearrangements only. Such tables lose some clones; where checked, under half of the loss comes from unresolved V genes, and the rest has no known cause. The V and J calls and the clone size are those of that table, but D and trimming were determined from the DNA. The sample contains some 2.4 million clones, 93% of them found a single time. The biggest ten clones account for approximately 0.36% of the sample.

The V gene is TRBV6-7 and the J gene is TRBJ2-5, with TRBD1 matching 8 junction bases. TRBV6-7 is filed as an ORF, its function uncertain. The sequenced material came from naive CD4+ T cells from PBMCs. This specimen's cell subset or site label, interpreted: CD45RA+ positively selected. The sequence came from a man aged 18 to 30 in good health. Some clones in this sample may be carry-over from other donors' samples. The CDR3 has the sequence CASSYIRGQETQYF. DNA sequence: TGTGCCAGCAGTTACATCAGGGGGCAGGAGACCCAGTACTTC.